A selection of T cell receptor beta chains follows, all from one sample in a study of blood T cells in healthy people across ages. TCRdb itself ran the 5' RACE reads through MiXCR, one entry per CDR3 protein. The profile covers roughly 2 million distinct CDR3 sequences, with around half appearing a single time and approximately 2.1% taken by the ten largest. The sequenced sample consisted of blood. The source of these receptors is a woman aged 40 to 49 in good health. CDR3s include the opening cysteine and the closing phenylalanine or tryptophan. The order of the fields is V gene, CDR3 length, D gene, J gene, clone size, CDR3 protein, CDR3 DNA. A D gene is named only where the DNA matches it firmly. Clone size is shown for a subset of rows, as once, few, many or a class of expanded clone.

TRBV6-5,11,NA,TRBJ2-7,NA,CASKVGDEQYF,TGTGCCAGCAAAGTGGGGGACGAGCAGTACTTC
TRBV12-3/TRBV12-4,14,NA,TRBJ2-7,NA,CASSLELRGYEQYF,TGTGCCAGCAGTCTGGAACTCAGGGGCTACGAGCAGTACTTC
TRBV28,16,NA,TRBJ2-4,few,CASSHRSKVAKNIQYF,TGTGCCAGCAGCCATCGGTCGAAAGTAGCCAAAAACATTCAGTACTTC
TRBV7-3,13,NA,TRBJ2-1,few,CASSQDSNNEQFF,TGTGCCAGCAGCCAAGACAGCAACAATGAGCAGTTCTTC
TRBV2,16,NA,TRBJ2-1,NA,CASSAVKTRFYNEQFF,TGTGCCAGCAGTGCAGTGAAGACTAGGTTTTACAATGAGCAGTTCTTC
TRBV27,14,TRBD1,TRBJ1-2,NA,CASSLTGGWYGYTF,TGTGCCAGCAGCCTCACAGGGGGCTGGTATGGCTACACCTTC
TRBV4-1,16,TRBD2,TRBJ2-5,few,CASSQSSSGPQETQYF,TGCGCCAGCAGCCAGTCCTCTAGCGGGCCTCAAGAGACCCAGTACTTC
TRBV7-2,14,NA,TRBJ1-1,NA,CASSLDIRNTEAFF,TGTGCCAGCAGCTTAGATATCCGGAACACTGAAGCTTTCTTT
TRBV24-1,15,TRBD1,TRBJ2-3,NA,CATSKGTGRTDTQYF,TGTGCCACCAGTAAAGGGACAGGCCGCACAGATACGCAGTATTTT
TRBV9,15,TRBD1,TRBJ2-1,NA,CVSSVEAQGAHEQFF,TGTGTCAGCAGCGTAGAGGCACAGGGGGCTCATGAGCAGTTCTTC
TRBV6-2/TRBV6-3,13,NA,TRBJ2-1,NA,CASSDGWRNEQFF,TGTGCCAGCAGTGACGGTTGGAGGAATGAGCAGTTCTTC
TRBV7-9,15,TRBD1,TRBJ2-7,NA,CASSRPRDRGSEQYF,TGTGCCAGCAGCCGCCCCAGGGACAGGGGTTCCGAGCAGTACTTC
TRBV28,11,NA,TRBJ2-7,few,CASRKAYEQYF,TGTGCCAGCAGAAAGGCGTACGAGCAGTACTTC
TRBV19,17,TRBD2,TRBJ2-6,NA,CASSISGTRSGANVLTF,TGTGCCAGTAGTATATCCGGGACTAGATCTGGGGCCAACGTCCTGACTTTC
TRBV5-1,18,NA,TRBJ2-4,NA,CASSRQGLEGLVKNIQYF,TGCGCCAGCAGCCGTCAGGGGCTCGAAGGGTTGGTCAAAAACATTCAGTACTTC
TRBV2,15,TRBD1,TRBJ2-7,NA,CASRHGTGATYEQYF,TGTGCCAGCAGGCACGGGACAGGGGCGACCTACGAGCAGTACTTC
TRBV27,18,TRBD2,TRBJ2-3,NA,CASSLEAGEAVGTDTQYF,TGTGCCAGCAGTTTAGAGGCGGGGGAGGCTGTGGGCACAGATACGCAGTATTTT
TRBV10-2,13,NA,TRBJ2-7,NA,CASSPTPLYEQYF,TGCGCCAGCAGCCCGACACCCTTATACGAGCAGTACTTC
TRBV7-9,18,NA,TRBJ1-4,NA,CASSPRSGQSSRSEKLFF,TGTGCCAGCAGTCCTCGGAGCGGACAGAGCTCAAGGAGTGAAAAACTGTTTTTT
TRBV7-2,16,TRBD1,TRBJ2-7,NA,CASSPGAGGASLEQYF,TGTGCCAGCAGCCCCGGAGCAGGGGGCGCGTCTCTCGAGCAGTACTTC
TRBV2,14,TRBD1,TRBJ2-3,NA,CASKRDRRTDTQYF,TGTGCCAGCAAACGGGACAGGCGCACAGATACGCAGTATTTT
TRBV12-3/TRBV12-4,11,NA,TRBJ1-2,many,CASSFGAGYTF,TGTGCCAGCAGTTTTGGGGCCGGCTACACCTTC
TRBV27,13,NA,TRBJ1-2,NA,CASSLSPSYGDTF,TGTGCCAGCAGTTTATCGCCCTCATATGGCGACACCTTC
TRBV10-3,12,NA,TRBJ2-3,few,CAISGRADTQYF,TGTGCCATCAGTGGGCGCGCAGATACGCAGTATTTT
TRBV6-2/TRBV6-3,14,NA,TRBJ2-3,NA,CASSYSAPRDTQYF,TGTGCCAGCAGTTACTCGGCCCCCCGGGATACGCAGTATTTT
TRBV28,18,TRBD2,TRBJ2-5,few,CASSTSPLAGGRQETQYF,TGTGCCAGCAGTACCTCACCTCTAGCGGGGGGACGCCAAGAGACCCAGTACTTC
TRBV10-3,14,TRBD1,TRBJ2-5,NA,CAISSGQGERTQYF,TGTGCCATCAGTTCCGGACAGGGGGAAAGGACCCAGTACTTC
TRBV5-1,15,TRBD2,TRBJ2-5,NA,CASSGYSGGGETQYF,TGCGCCAGCAGCGGCTATAGCGGGGGTGGAGAGACCCAGTACTTC
TRBV27,13,TRBD1,TRBJ2-1,few,CASRGGFYNEQFF,TGTGCCAGCAGAGGGGGCTTCTACAATGAGCAGTTCTTC